One and the same sample provided the 27 T cell receptor beta chains below, sequenced in a study of T cell responses to AZD1222 COVID-19 vaccine (TCRdb year 2021). Receptor libraries were prepared by the immunoSEQ multiplex PCR assay. TCRdb holds this immuneACCESS table with in-frame rearrangements only. Some clones are missing; in checked studies, unresolved V genes explain under half, and the rest has no known cause. For this sample the table gives 150,000 or so clones, of which about 86% were detected only once. 5.5% of the sample belongs to the ten largest clones. In the paper's terms, the time point label means: baseline before first vaccination. Read against the paper, the sample's treatment or condition label means: meningococcal conjugate vaccine given as trial control. Material: peripheral blood, obtained on day 0 of MenACWY control vaccination. Receptors originate from an adult in good health.

This clone was observed once. The chain uses TRBV6-6 and TRBJ2-2; D is possibly TRBD2 (5 bases). CDR3 size: 14 residues. With 5 bases removed from V and 8 bases from J, the gap between germline ends came to 15 bases. Per germline, CDR1 MNHNY and CDR2 SVGAGI (reference sequence). CDR3 sequence (DNA): TGTGCCAGCAGTCCCCGGCCGGGGTCGGGGGAGCTGTTTTTT. Its translation: CASSPRPGSGELFF.

This chain uses TRBV3-1 (or the pseudogene TRBV3-2) with TRBJ1-6; TRBD1 aligns across 9 bases. This CDR3 spans 15 amino acids. Trimming removed 4 bases from V and 10 bases from J; junction bases left unmatched: 8. Germline assignment: CDR1 LGHDT and CDR2 YNNKEL (reference sequence). The CDR3 region is CASSPRGQGRSPLHF. The DNA for the CDR3 is TGTGCCAGCAGCCCTCGGGGACAGGGCAGGTCACCCCTCCACTTT.

The rearrangement uses TRBV7-2 and TRBJ1-4; no reliable D call. The CDR3 runs 14 residues. Germline V CDR1 and CDR2: SGHTA, FQGNSA. V was shortened by 2 bases and J by 2 bases, with 6 bases between the two germline ends. The CDR3 DNA is TGTGCCAGCAGCTTAAGCGGGACTAATGAAAAACTGTTTTTT. It specifies CASSLSGTNEKLFF.

V is TRBV28 and J is TRBJ1-1, with TRBD1 matching 9 bases. V lost 4 bases to trimming and J lost 7 bases; unmatched junction nucleotides: 7. Looked up from germline, CDR1 is MDHEN and CDR2 is SYDVKM. The CDR3 sequence is 14 residues long. DNA of the CDR3: TGTGCCAGCAGTTCGCCGGGACAGGGATTTGAAGCTTTCTTT. Translating it yields CASSSPGQGFEAFF.

The gene calls are TRBV29-1 and TRBJ1-3; D is unresolved. The CDR3 length is 13 residues. The V gene's germline CDR1 is SQVTM and CDR2 ANQGSEA. Trimming pared 4 bases from V and 1 base from J, leaving 8 bases between. DNA of the CDR3: TGCAGCGTTGGGCTAGGATCTGGAAACACCATATATTTT. Residues: CSVGLGSGNTIYF.

The chain recombines TRBV18 with TRBJ1-3; 8 nucleotides line up with TRBD1. Germline-derived CDR1 and CDR2 are KGHSH and LQKENI. V was clipped by 3 bases and J by 0 bases; unmatched bases: 10. The CDR3 is 18 amino acids. CDR3 loop: CASSPIGTGQISGNTIYF. CDR3 in DNA: TGTGCCAGCTCACCGATAGGGACAGGTCAGATCTCTGGAAACACCATATATTTT.

The chain carries TRBV5-1 and TRBJ1-2; 10 bases match TRBD1. The CDR3 runs to 14 residues. The J segment lost 8 bases and the V segment lost 0 bases, leaving 4 bases of the junction unmatched. The V gene's germline CDR1 is SGHRS and CDR2 YFSETQ. In DNA form, the CDR3 reads TGCGCCAGCAGCTTGGGGGGACAGGGGCGCGGCTACACCTTC. This translates into CASSLGGQGRGYTF.

The chain has TRBV5-4 and TRBJ2-4; 10 positions match TRBD1. The J segment lost 4 bases and the V segment lost 4 bases, leaving 5 bases of the junction unmatched. Germline V gene lookup returns CDR1 SGHNT and CDR2 YYREEE (reference sequence). CDR3 length: 15 residues. CDR3 protein: CASSPPGQGKNIQYF. CDR3 nucleotide sequence: TGTGCCAGCAGCCCGCCGGGACAGGGGAAAAACATTCAGTACTTC.

V and J are TRBV7-6 and TRBJ2-5, with 14 bases aligning to TRBD2. Germline V gene lookup returns CDR1 SGHVS and CDR2 FNYEAQ. V was pared by 5 bases and J by 3 bases, with 8 bases of the junction left unmatched. The CDR3 is 17 amino acids. The CDR3 DNA follows: TGTGCCAGCAGCCTTGGACTAGCGGGAGGTTCGGAAGAGACCCAGTACTTC. Protein sequence: CASSLGLAGGSEETQYF.

For the CDR3, the DNA is TGTGCCAGCAGCCAACCTACAGGGGGCTCCTATGAAAAACTGTTTTTT. It translates to CASSQPTGGSYEKLFF. The chain uses TRBV7-9 and TRBJ1-4, with 9 bases that match TRBD1. Germline V gene data show CDR1 as SEHNR and CDR2 as FQNEAQ (reference sequence). V lost 5 bases to trimming and J lost 6 bases; unmatched junction nucleotides: 10. The CDR3 is 16 amino acids.

The chain is built from TRBV2 and TRBJ2-1; 10 nucleotides align to TRBD2. CDR3 length: 15 residues. J lost 8 bases, V lost 6 bases, and 10 bases had no gene match. Germline-derived CDR1 and CDR2 are SNHLY and FYNNEI. CDR3 nucleotide sequence: TGTGCCAGCAGCCGGACTCTAGCGGGAGTGTATGAGCAGTTCTTC. Its translation: CASSRTLAGVYEQFF.

V is TRBV7-2 and J is TRBJ1-1; D is unclear. Germline CDR1 SGHTA, CDR2 FQGNSA. This CDR3 has 16 amino acids. Deletions cut 2 bases from V and 0 bases from J, with 13 bases between. The CDR3 DNA follows: TGTGCCAGCAGCTTAAGTCTGGCCAGCCTGAACACTGAAGCTTTCTTT. Its protein is CASSLSLASLNTEAFF.

This clone was seen just once. The rearrangement uses TRBV19 and TRBJ2-5; 7 nucleotides line up with TRBD2. The junction had 10 bases not matched to a gene; V was cut back by 8 bases and J by 1 base. Germline V gives CDR1 LNHDA, CDR2 SQIVND (reference sequence). This CDR3 region has 15 residues. This chain's CDR3 is CASRRGGSLQETQYF. The CDR3 bases are TGTGCCAGTCGACGCGGCGGGAGCCTCCAAGAGACCCAGTACTTC.

This clone was detected once. Relative to the germline gene, one junction end is altered; a read error may explain this. This sequence joins TRBV12-3 or TRBV12-4 and TRBJ1-2; TRBD1 is a possible D gene (5 bases). This CDR3 is built from 11 residues. DNA of the CDR3: TGCGCGGGGCAGAGTAACTATGGCTACACCTTC. It encodes CAGQSNYGYTF.

This clone was seen only once. The chain uses TRBV3-1 (or the pseudogene TRBV3-2) and TRBJ2-7; 11 bases map to TRBD1. Germline CDR1 is LGHDT and CDR2 is YNNKEL (reference sequence). After removal of 0 bases from V and 5 bases from J, the junction contained 6 bases not matched to a gene. The CDR3 has 16 amino acids. The CDR3, as DNA: TGTGCCAGCAGCCAAGATAGGGGACAGGGGGACGACGAGCAGTACTTC. Translation gives CASSQDRGQGDDEQYF.

This chain uses TRBV7-3 with TRBJ1-6, with TRBD1 matching 7 bases. V dropped 5 bases and J dropped 6; count of bases not matched to a gene: 7. This CDR3 has 15 amino acids. The V gene's germline CDR1 is SGHTA and CDR2 FQGTGA. CDR3 in amino acids: CASSPGGAGNSPLHF. The DNA for the CDR3 is TGTGCCAGCAGCCCAGGGGGGGCGGGTAATTCACCCCTCCACTTT.

There are a few counts of this clone. The rearrangement joins TRBV4-1 to TRBJ1-4, with unresolved D. Per the germline V gene, CDR1 is MGHRA and CDR2 is YSYEKL. V lost 6 bases and J 12 bases, leaving 20 bases between the germline ends. The CDR3 is made up of 14 amino acids. The CDR3 here is CASRSGSQTLELFF. The DNA of the CDR3 is TGCGCCAGCAGATCGGGTTCTCAGACGTTGGAACTGTTTTTT.

The rearrangement links TRBV6-5 to TRBJ2-1, with D unclear. With 6 bases removed from V and 0 bases from J, the gap between germline ends came to 9 bases. Germline values: CDR1 MNHEY, CDR2 SVGAGI. The CDR3 spans 14 residues. The CDR3 loop is CASSLIRSYNEQFF. The CDR3 bases are TGTGCCAGCAGCCTAATCCGCTCCTACAATGAGCAGTTCTTC.

The rearrangement joins TRBV6-5 to TRBJ1-1; TRBD1 is a possible D gene (5 bases). The germline gives CDR1 MNHEY, CDR2 SVGAGI. This CDR3 is 15 amino acids long. Trimming cost V 2 bases and J 0 bases, with 10 bases left between them. CDR3 coding DNA: TGTGCCAGCAGTTACAACCCAGGGATGAACACTGAAGCTTTCTTT. Translated, it gives CASSYNPGMNTEAFF.

DNA of the CDR3: TGTGCCAGCAGCTTACCCCAATCTAACACTGAAGCTTTCTTT. It translates to CASSLPQSNTEAFF. The genes are TRBV7-9 and TRBJ1-1; unclear D gene. V dropped 2 bases and J dropped 2 bases, with 9 bases sitting between them. CDR3 length: 14 amino acids. Germline V gives CDR1 SEHNR, CDR2 FQNEAQ (reference sequence).

Here the CDR3 DNA reads TGTGCCAGCAGGGCTAGTACAGGGGATCAGCCCCAGCATTTT. Amino acids: CASRASTGDQPQHF. The chain carries TRBV2 and TRBJ1-5; the match to TRBD1 covers 7 bases. CDR3 length equals 14 residues. Per germline, CDR1 SNHLY and CDR2 FYNNEI. V shed 6 bases and J 5 bases; nucleotides not matched to a gene: 7.

This clone was seen a handful of times. The chain uses TRBV28 and TRBJ1-4; a possible D gene is TRBD1 (6 bases). This CDR3 is built from 14 residues. The germline V gene encodes CDR1 MDHEN and CDR2 SYDVKM. Trimming stripped 5 bases from V and 5 bases from J, with 12 bases between. The CDR3 sequence is CASSTGHGNEKLFF. CDR3 sequence (DNA): TGTGCCAGCAGTACGGGACACGGAAATGAAAAACTGTTTTTT.

This chain connects TRBV5-1 to TRBJ2-3; D possibly corresponds to TRBD1 (6 bases). CDR3 length: 13 residues. The V end lost 4 bases, the J end lost 5 bases, and 11 bases lay between the germline ends. Germline CDR1 SGHRS, CDR2 YFSETQ. The CDR3 loop reads CASSVQGKDTQYF. In DNA, the CDR3 is TGCGCCAGCAGCGTCCAGGGGAAAGATACGCAGTATTTT. The whole variable domain, filled in from reference TRBV5-1 and TRBJ2-3, reads KAGVTQTPRYLIKTRGQQVTLSCSPISGHRSVSWYQQTPGQGLQFLFEYFSETQRNKGNFPGRFSGRQFSNSRSEMNVSTLELGDSALYLCASSVQGKDTQYFGPGTRLTVL.

This clone has a single count. V gene TRBV7-8 combines with J gene TRBJ1-5, with TRBD1 identical over 10 bases. Germline-derived CDR1 and CDR2 are SGHVS and FQNEAQ. J lost 4 bases, V lost 4 bases, and 7 bases had no gene match. The CDR3 sequence is 16 residues long. The CDR3 DNA sequence: TGTGCCAGCAGCTCACCGGGACAGGGGTATAATCAGCCCCAGCATTTT. Its protein is CASSSPGQGYNQPQHF.

This chain joins TRBV30 and TRBJ1-3; D gene unclear. Trimming removed 4 bases from V and 4 bases from J, with 11 bases in between. In germline, CDR1 is GTSNPN, CDR2 SVGIG (reference sequence). This CDR3 comprises 13 residues. CDR3 sequence reads: CAWTGGRGNTIYF. The CDR3 region has the DNA TGTGCCTGGACGGGCGGTAGGGGAAACACCATATATTTT.

The V and J genes are TRBV5-8 and TRBJ2-7; 7 nucleotides align to TRBD1. The V segment lost 1 base and the J segment 2 bases; nucleotides outside the gene matches: 9. The CDR3 runs to 16 residues. Germline CDR1 SGHTS, CDR2 YDEGEE. CDR3 protein: CASSLFTMGQPYEQYF. CDR3 DNA sequence: TGTGCCAGCAGCTTGTTTACAATGGGACAGCCCTACGAGCAGTACTTC.

The chain joins TRBV7-3 to TRBJ2-2; 7 nucleotides match TRBD2. This CDR3 spans 14 amino acids. V shed 8 bases, J shed 3 bases, and the junction held 6 bases outside the gene matches. CDR1 and CDR2 (germline): SGHTA, FQGTGA. The CDR3 DNA follows: TGTGCCAGCGCCAAGGGGAGGGACACCGGGGAGCTGTTTTTT. It specifies CASAKGRDTGELFF.